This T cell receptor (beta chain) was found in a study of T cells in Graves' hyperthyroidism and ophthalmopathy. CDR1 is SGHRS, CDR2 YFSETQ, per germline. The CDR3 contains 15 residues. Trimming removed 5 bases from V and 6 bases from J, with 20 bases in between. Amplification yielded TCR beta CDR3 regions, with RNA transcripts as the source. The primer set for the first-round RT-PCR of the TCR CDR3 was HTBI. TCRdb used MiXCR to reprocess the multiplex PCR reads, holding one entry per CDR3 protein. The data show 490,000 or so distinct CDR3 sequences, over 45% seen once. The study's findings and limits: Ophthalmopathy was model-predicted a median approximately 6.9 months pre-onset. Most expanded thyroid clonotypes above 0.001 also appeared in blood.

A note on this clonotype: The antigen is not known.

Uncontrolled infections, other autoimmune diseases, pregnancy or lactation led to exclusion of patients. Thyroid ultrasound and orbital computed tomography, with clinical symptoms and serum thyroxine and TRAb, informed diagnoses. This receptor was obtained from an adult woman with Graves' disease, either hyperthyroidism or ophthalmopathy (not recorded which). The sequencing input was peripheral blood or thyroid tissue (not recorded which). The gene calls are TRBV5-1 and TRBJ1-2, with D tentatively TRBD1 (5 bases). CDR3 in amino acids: CASRGLSRVRDGYTF. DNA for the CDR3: TGCGCCAGCAGGGGACTTTCCAGGGTTCGGGATGGCTACACCTTC.